Listed below are T cell receptor beta chains from one sample, sequenced in a study of T-cell reconstitution after alpha-beta-depleted transplantation in children. One entry per CDR3 protein results from TCRdb running MiXCR on the PCR reads. The sample has fewer than 700,000 distinct CDR3 sequences, 10% to 15% seen once. The input for sequencing was PBMCs, mostly from graft donor cells, taken 360 days after TCRalphabeta/CD19-depleted stem cell transplant. The source of these receptors is a male patient younger than 18 who had a stem cell transplant for acute myeloid leukemia, so the T cells may come from the graft donor. The CDR3 runs from the conserved cysteine through the conserved F or W. Fields, in order: clone size, D gene, V gene, J gene, CDR3 DNA, CDR3 protein. A D gene is named only where the DNA matches it firmly. The listing skips clone size in some rows; elsewhere it reads once, few, many or a size class.

few	TRBD2	TRBV7-8	TRBJ2-5	TGTGCCAGCAGCTTAGCAAGACTAGCGGGAGGTCATGAGACCCAGTACTTC	CASSLARLAGGHETQYF
.	.	TRBV6-5	TRBJ2-5	TGTGCCAGCAGTTACTTGGGGGAGTGGGAGACCCAGTACTTC	CASSYLGEWETQYF
.	TRBD2	TRBV7-3	TRBJ2-1	TGTGCCAGCAGCCCGACCTCCGGGACTAGCGGGAGATCCAATGAGCAGTTCTTC	CASSPTSGTSGRSNEQFF
few	.	TRBV7-6	TRBJ2-7	TGTGCCAGCAGCCCCGTGACAGACGAGCAGTACTTC	CASSPVTDEQYF
.	.	TRBV20-1	TRBJ1-4	TGCAGTGCTTGGGGGGGGGATGAAAAACTGTTTTTT	CSAWGGDEKLFF
.	.	TRBV7-9	TRBJ2-1	TGTGCCAGCACCAAGGGGGGGGGACGCACCCACAATGAGCAGTTCTTC	CASTKGGGRTHNEQFF
.	TRBD1	TRBV18	TRBJ2-1	TGTGCCAGCTCACCAGGCTACGGACAGGGCCGCAATGAGCAGTTCTTC	CASSPGYGQGRNEQFF
many	.	TRBV29-1	TRBJ2-7	TGCAGCGTTGAAGATGGTGGGGCGTACGAGCAGTACTTC	CSVEDGGAYEQYF
many	TRBD2	TRBV20-1	TRBJ2-1	TGCAGTGCTAGCGGCGGGAGAGGCTACAATGAGCAGTTCTTC	CSASGGRGYNEQFF
few	.	TRBV29-1	TRBJ2-2	TGCAGCGTTGAGGATCCGGCGAACACCGGGGAGCTGTTTTTT	CSVEDPANTGELFF
.	.	TRBV5-1	TRBJ2-7	TGCGCCAGCAGCTTCGCTACCTACAGGGATTTCTCCTACGAGCAGTACTTC	CASSFATYRDFSYEQYF
few	.	TRBV20-1	TRBJ1-6	TGCAGTGCTAGTTTGGCCTATAATTCACCCCTCCACTTT	CSASLAYNSPLHF
few	TRBD2	TRBV28	TRBJ2-7	TGTGCCAGCAGGCCTGGGACTAGCGGGAGGTACGAGCAGTACTTC	CASRPGTSGRYEQYF
few	.	TRBV20-1	TRBJ2-4	TGCAGTGCTCCCCCGGGCTCTCTAGCCAAAAACATTCAGTACTTC	CSAPPGSLAKNIQYF
many	TRBD2	TRBV29-1	TRBJ2-1	TGCAGCTCTGGCTTGCCTAGCGGGAGAGTGGGGAACAATGAGCAGTTCTTC	CSSGLPSGRVGNNEQFF
.	TRBD2	TRBV7-9	TRBJ2-1	TGTGCCAGCAGCTTTGGGACTAGCGGCTTCAATGAGCAGTTCTTC	CASSFGTSGFNEQFF
.	.	TRBV5-5	TRBJ2-1	TGTGCCAGCAGCTTGGTAGTGCAGAGCTCCTACAATGAGCAGTTCTTC	CASSLVVQSSYNEQFF
few	.	TRBV20-1	TRBJ1-4	TGCAGTGCTAGACTTCTTACCGGGAGTAATGAAAAACTGTTTTTT	CSARLLTGSNEKLFF
few	TRBD2	TRBV29-1	TRBJ2-1	TGCAGCGTTGAAGACGGGAGGGCCTGGAATGAGCAGTTCTTC	CSVEDGRAWNEQFF
.	.	TRBV5-6	TRBJ2-5	TGTGCCAGCAGCTTCCCACGGGCGGGACAAGAGACCCAGTACTTC	CASSFPRAGQETQYF
.	.	TRBV29-1	TRBJ2-7	TGCAGCGTTGTGGGGGGTTACTTCTACGAGCAGTACTTC	CSVVGGYFYEQYF
many	.	TRBV7-2	TRBJ2-6	TGTGCCAGCAAATACGGCTCTGGGGCCAACGTCCTGACTTTC	CASKYGSGANVLTF
few	TRBD2	TRBV12-3/TRBV12-4	TRBJ2-4	TGTGCCAGCAGTCTCCGTAGCGGGACAGCCAAAAACATTCAGTACTTC	CASSLRSGTAKNIQYF
few	TRBD2	TRBV5-1	TRBJ2-1	TGCGCCAGCAGCTTGGCTAGCGGAGACAATGAGCAGTTCTTC	CASSLASGDNEQFF
.	TRBD1	TRBV5-1	TRBJ2-2	TGCGCCAGCAGGGACAGGGCCGGGGAGCTGTTTTTT	CASRDRAGELFF
few	TRBD2	TRBV11-2	TRBJ2-3	TGTGCCAGCAGCTTAGTTCCGGGACTAGAGGGCGGCACAGATACGCAGTATTTT	CASSLVPGLEGGTDTQYF
.	TRBD2	TRBV5-6	TRBJ2-1	TGTGCCAGCCCCCTGGGACTAGCGGGAAGGAATGAGCAGTTCTTC	CASPLGLAGRNEQFF